The 14 T cell receptor beta chains in this list originate from one sample, sequenced in a study of blood T cell repertoires in COVID-19. Data came from immunoSEQ multiplex PCR; TCRdb stores just in-frame clones and leaves some out. The sample lists fewer than 300,000 clones; approximately 87% were seen once. The material sequenced was peripheral blood. These receptors were taken from a woman in her 70s with active or convalescent COVID-19.

The rearrangement joins TRBV19 to TRBJ1-4, with TRBD1 as a possible D gene (6 bases). CDR1 LNHDA and CDR2 SQIVND come from the germline V gene (reference sequence). V gave up 1 base and J gave up 2 bases, with 17 bases separating them. The CDR3 extends over 18 amino acids. Written as DNA, the CDR3 is TGTGCCAGTAGTATAGGGCACTCGACGGACAGTACTAATGAAAAACTGTTTTTT. Translation: CASSIGHSTDSTNEKLFF.

The chain recombines TRBV5-1 with TRBJ1-2; 9 positions match TRBD1. From germline, CDR1 is SGHRS and CDR2 YFSETQ. With 0 bases clipped from V and 5 bases from J, the junction kept 2 bases outside the gene matches. The CDR3 sequence is 14 residues long. The CDR3 region is CASSLEDRGYGYTF. Here the CDR3 DNA reads TGCGCCAGCAGCTTGGAAGACAGGGGGTATGGCTACACCTTC. Drawing the rest from reference TRBV5-1 and TRBJ1-2, the complete variable domain is KAGVTQTPRYLIKTRGQQVTLSCSPISGHRSVSWYQQTPGQGLQFLFEYFSETQRNKGNFPGRFSGRQFSNSRSEMNVSTLELGDSALYLCASSLEDRGYGYTFGSGTRLTVV.

The chain links TRBV9 to TRBJ2-1, with D possibly TRBD1 on 6 matching bases. This CDR3 region has 13 residues. The germline V gene has CDR1 SGDLS and CDR2 YYNGEE. Trimming pared 3 bases from V and 8 bases from J, leaving 12 bases between. The CDR3 DNA sequence: TGTGCCAGCAGCGCGTTACAGGGCGATGAGCAGTTCTTC. Residues: CASSALQGDEQFF.

This chain links TRBV7-2 with TRBJ2-3; TRBD1 agrees at 8 bases. The junction had 11 bases not matched to a gene; V was cut back by 3 bases and J by 3 bases. Germline values: CDR1 SGHTA, CDR2 FQGNSA. The CDR3 sequence is 17 residues long. Written as DNA, the CDR3 is TGTGCCAGCAGCTTCAACGACAGGGGAGTAGGGACAGATACGCAGTATTTT. Its translation is CASSFNDRGVGTDTQYF. Filled out from reference TRBV7-2 and TRBJ2-3, the complete variable domain reads GAGVSQSPSNKVTEKGKDVELRCDPISGHTALYWYRQSLGQGLEFLIYFQGNSAPDKSGLPSDRFSAERTGGSVSTLTIQRTQQEDSAVYLCASSFNDRGVGTDTQYFGPGTRLTVL.

The chain has TRBV5-4 and TRBJ1-1; TRBD1 matches at 10 bases. Losses at the gene ends were 0 bases for V and 7 bases for J; bases not matched to a gene: 3. This CDR3 region has 14 residues. Germline V lookup: CDR1 SGHNT, CDR2 YYREEE (reference sequence). CDR3 sequence: CASSLGGDRGEAFF. The CDR3 bases are TGTGCCAGCAGCTTGGGGGGGGACAGGGGTGAAGCTTTCTTT.

This chain connects TRBV13 to TRBJ2-1; TRBD1 aligns across 7 bases. Germline CDR1 reads PRHDT; CDR2 reads FYEKMQ (reference sequence). V shed 5 bases, J shed 12 bases, and the junction held 7 bases outside the gene matches. The CDR3 runs to 12 residues. As DNA, the CDR3 is TGTGCCAGCAGCCCCAACAGGGGCGGGCAGTTCTTC. The encoded protein is CASSPNRGGQFF.

The V call is TRBV7-2, the J call TRBJ2-1, with 8 bases lining up with TRBD2. J lost 2 bases, V lost 5 bases, and 5 bases had no gene match. Germline V gene lookup returns CDR1 SGHTA and CDR2 FQGNSA. This CDR3 has 15 residues. In nucleotides, the CDR3 is TGTGCCAGCAGCGAGTTAGCGGGGACCTACAATGAGCAGTTCTTC. As protein: CASSELAGTYNEQFF. Full variable domain (outside the CDR3, taken from reference TRBV7-2 and TRBJ2-1): GAGVSQSPSNKVTEKGKDVELRCDPISGHTALYWYRQSLGQGLEFLIYFQGNSAPDKSGLPSDRFSAERTGGSVSTLTIQRTQQEDSAVYLCASSELAGTYNEQFFGPGTRLTVL.

The rearrangement links TRBV5-4 to TRBJ2-5, with a tentative D call TRBD1 (6 bases). V dropped 3 bases and J dropped 5 bases, with 14 bases sitting between them. The germline V gene has CDR1 SGHNT and CDR2 YYREEE (reference sequence). The CDR3 extends over 14 amino acids. Written as DNA, the CDR3 is TGTGCCAGCAGCTCAGGGGTAGGTGGCGAGACCCAGTACTTC. Encoded protein: CASSSGVGGETQYF.

This clone was counted a single time. The chain uses TRBV18 and TRBJ2-5; 11 bases line up with TRBD2. Germline loops: CDR1 KGHSH, CDR2 LQKENI. The V segment lost 0 bases and the J segment 0 bases; nucleotides outside the gene matches: 0. The CDR3 spans 16 residues. The CDR3 sequence is CASSPPTSGNQETQYF. CDR3 coding DNA: TGTGCCAGCTCACCACCGACTAGCGGGAACCAAGAGACCCAGTACTTC.

As regards this clone: The sample holds other DNA sequences that translate to the same CDR3. The CDR3 DNA sequence: TGCAGCGTGGGGACAGGGGGTAGCAATCAGCCCCAGCATTTT. The encoded protein is CSVGTGGSNQPQHF. This chain links TRBV29-1 with TRBJ1-5; 11 nucleotides match TRBD1. CDR1 is SQVTM, CDR2 ANQGSEA, per germline. The CDR3 has 14 amino acids. V lost 6 bases to trimming and J lost 0 bases; unmatched junction nucleotides: 1.

The chain joins TRBV25-1 to TRBJ2-7; 8 bases match TRBD1. This CDR3 spans 16 amino acids. Unmatched junction bases numbered 11, after V lost 4 bases and J lost 3 bases. CDR1 and CDR2 from the germline V gene are MGHDK and SYGVNS. The CDR3 coding sequence is TGTGCCAGCAGTGGTTTCCCCGGACAGGGAAACTACGAGCAGTACTTC. As protein: CASSGFPGQGNYEQYF.

This sequence joins TRBV30 and TRBJ2-3, with D possibly being TRBD2 (6 bases). This CDR3 region has 14 residues. The ends were cut back, 1 base at V and 5 bases at J, with 13 bases in the middle. Germline V gene data show CDR1 as GTSNPN and CDR2 as SVGIG (reference sequence). The CDR3 loop is CAWSDGRGLDTQYF. The CDR3 region has the DNA TGTGCCTGGAGTGATGGGCGGGGCCTAGATACGCAGTATTTT.

J is TRBJ2-3 and V is TRBV30; D may be TRBD2 (6 bases). This CDR3 is 13 amino acids long. Germline CDR1 is GTSNPN and CDR2 is SVGIG (reference sequence). V was clipped by 4 bases and J by 3 bases, with 11 bases between them. The CDR3 DNA is TGTGCCTGGACGGGGGTGGAGACAGATACGCAGTATTTT. This sequence encodes CAWTGVETDTQYF.

The V call is TRBV6-4, the J call TRBJ2-1; tentative D call: TRBD1 (5 bases). There are 13 residues in the CDR3. The germline V and J ends were trimmed by 5 bases and 8 bases, with 13 bases remaining between them. The germline V gene encodes CDR1 MRHNA and CDR2 SNTAGT. The CDR3 here is CASSSLAGYEQFF. CDR3 in DNA: TGTGCCAGCAGTTCCCTGGCAGGGTATGAGCAGTTCTTC.